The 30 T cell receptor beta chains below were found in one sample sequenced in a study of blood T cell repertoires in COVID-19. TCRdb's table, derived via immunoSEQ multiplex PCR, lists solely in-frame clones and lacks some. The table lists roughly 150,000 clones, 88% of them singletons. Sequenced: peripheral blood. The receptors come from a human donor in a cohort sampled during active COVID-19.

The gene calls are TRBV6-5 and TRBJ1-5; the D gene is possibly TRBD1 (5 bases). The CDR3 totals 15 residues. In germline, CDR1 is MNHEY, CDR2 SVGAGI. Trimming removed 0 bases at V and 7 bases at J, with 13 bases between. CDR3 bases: TGTGCCAGCAGTTACTCGCGGGGGTTGGGGCAGCCCCAGCATTTT. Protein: CASSYSRGLGQPQHF.

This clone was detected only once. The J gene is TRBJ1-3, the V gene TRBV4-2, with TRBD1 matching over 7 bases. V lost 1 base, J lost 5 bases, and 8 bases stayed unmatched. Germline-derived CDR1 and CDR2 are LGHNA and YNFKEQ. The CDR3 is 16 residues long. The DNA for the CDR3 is TGTGCCAGCAGCCAAGCCGGGACAGTCTGGCGAAACACCATATATTTT. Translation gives CASSQAGTVWRNTIYF.

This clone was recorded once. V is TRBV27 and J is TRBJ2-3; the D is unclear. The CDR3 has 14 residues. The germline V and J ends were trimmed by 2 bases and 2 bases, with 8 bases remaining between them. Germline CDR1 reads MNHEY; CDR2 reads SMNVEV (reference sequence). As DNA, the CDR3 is TGTGCCAGCAGTTTAGGCGGATACACAGATACGCAGTATTTT. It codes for CASSLGGYTDTQYF.

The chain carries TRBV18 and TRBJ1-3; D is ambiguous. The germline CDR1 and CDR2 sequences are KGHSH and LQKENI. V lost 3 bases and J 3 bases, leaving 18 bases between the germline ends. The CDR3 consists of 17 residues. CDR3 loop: CASSPRRLREGGNTIYF. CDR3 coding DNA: TGTGCCAGCTCACCCAGACGGCTCCGGGAAGGTGGAAACACCATATATTTT.

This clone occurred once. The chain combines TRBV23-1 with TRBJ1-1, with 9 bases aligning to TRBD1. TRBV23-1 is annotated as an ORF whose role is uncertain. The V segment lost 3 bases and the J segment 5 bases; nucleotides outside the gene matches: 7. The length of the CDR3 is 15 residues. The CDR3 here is CASSQLRTGVTEAFF. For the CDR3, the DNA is TGCGCCAGCAGTCAGTTACGGACAGGGGTAACTGAAGCTTTCTTT.

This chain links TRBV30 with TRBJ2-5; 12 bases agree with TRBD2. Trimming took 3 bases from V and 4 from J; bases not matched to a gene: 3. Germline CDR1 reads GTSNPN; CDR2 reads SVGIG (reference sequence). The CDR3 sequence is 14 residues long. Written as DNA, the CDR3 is TGTGCCTGGAGCGGGACTAGCGGGCGAGAGACCCAGTACTTC. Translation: CAWSGTSGRETQYF.

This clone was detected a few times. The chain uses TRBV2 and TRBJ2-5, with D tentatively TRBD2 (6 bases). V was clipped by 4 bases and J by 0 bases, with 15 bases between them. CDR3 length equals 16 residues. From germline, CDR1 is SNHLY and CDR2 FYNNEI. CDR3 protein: CASSAGTGTYQETQYF. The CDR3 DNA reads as TGTGCCAGCAGTGCTGGGACTGGGACGTACCAAGAGACCCAGTACTTC.

The CDR3 DNA is TGTGCCTCCAACCGGGGGGGCCCCTACAATGAGCAGTTCTTC. Its translation is CASNRGGPYNEQFF. This sequence joins TRBV30 and TRBJ2-1, with TRBD2 matching 8 bases. The CDR3 totals 14 residues. Trimming removed 7 bases from V and 2 bases from J; junction bases left unmatched: 7. The germline CDR1 and CDR2 sequences are GTSNPN and SVGIG (reference sequence). Drawing the rest from reference TRBV30 and TRBJ2-1, the complete variable domain is SQTIHQWPATLVQPVGSPLSLECTVEGTSNPNLYWYRQAAGRGLQLLFYSVGIGQISSEVPQNLSASRPQDRQFILSSKKLLLSDSGFYLCASNRGGPYNEQFFGPGTRLTVL.

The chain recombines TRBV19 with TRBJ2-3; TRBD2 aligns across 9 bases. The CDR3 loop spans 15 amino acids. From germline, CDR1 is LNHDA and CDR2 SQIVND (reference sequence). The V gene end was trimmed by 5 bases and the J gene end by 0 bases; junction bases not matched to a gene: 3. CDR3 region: CASSPSGTSTDTQYF. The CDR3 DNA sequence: TGTGCCAGTAGTCCTAGCGGGACAAGCACAGATACGCAGTATTTT.

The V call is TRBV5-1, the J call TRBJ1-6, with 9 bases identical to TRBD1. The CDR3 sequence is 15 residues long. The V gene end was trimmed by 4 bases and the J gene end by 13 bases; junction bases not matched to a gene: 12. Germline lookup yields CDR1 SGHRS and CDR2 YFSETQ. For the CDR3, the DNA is TGCGCCAGCAGCCCGGACAGGGGAATGTCAGGGCCCCTCCACTTT. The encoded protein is CASSPDRGMSGPLHF. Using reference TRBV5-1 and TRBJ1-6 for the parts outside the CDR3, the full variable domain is KAGVTQTPRYLIKTRGQQVTLSCSPISGHRSVSWYQQTPGQGLQFLFEYFSETQRNKGNFPGRFSGRQFSNSRSEMNVSTLELGDSALYLCASSPDRGMSGPLHFGNGTRLTVT.

CDR3 nucleotides: TGTGCCAGCAGCGGATCCCGACAGAGGTACACAGATACGCAGTATTTT. This encodes CASSGSRQRYTDTQYF. The J gene is TRBJ2-3, the V gene TRBV5-4; perhaps TRBD1 as D (5 bases). CDR1 is SGHNT, CDR2 YYREEE, per germline (reference sequence). With 4 bases removed from V and 2 bases from J, the gap between germline ends came to 17 bases. The CDR3 length is 16 residues. Filled out from reference TRBV5-4 and TRBJ2-3, the complete variable domain reads ETGVTQSPTHLIKTRGQQVTLRCSSQSGHNTVSWYQQALGQGPQFIFQYYREEENGRGNFPPRFSGLQFPNYSSELNVNALELDDSALYLCASSGSRQRYTDTQYFGPGTRLTVL.

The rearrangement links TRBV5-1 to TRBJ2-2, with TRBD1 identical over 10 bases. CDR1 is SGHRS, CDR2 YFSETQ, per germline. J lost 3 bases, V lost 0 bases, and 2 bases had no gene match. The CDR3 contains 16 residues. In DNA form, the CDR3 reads TGCGCCAGCAGCTTGGGGGACAGGGGACACACCGGGGAGCTGTTTTTT. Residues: CASSLGDRGHTGELFF. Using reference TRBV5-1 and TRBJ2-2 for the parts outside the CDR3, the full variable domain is KAGVTQTPRYLIKTRGQQVTLSCSPISGHRSVSWYQQTPGQGLQFLFEYFSETQRNKGNFPGRFSGRQFSNSRSEMNVSTLELGDSALYLCASSLGDRGHTGELFFGEGSRLTVL.

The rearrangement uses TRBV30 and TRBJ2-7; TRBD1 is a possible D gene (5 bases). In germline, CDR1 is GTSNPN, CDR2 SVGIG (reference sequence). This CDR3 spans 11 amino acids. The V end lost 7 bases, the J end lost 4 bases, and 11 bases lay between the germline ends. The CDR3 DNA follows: TGTGCCTTCGACAGAGATTACGAGCAGTACTTC. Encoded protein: CAFDRDYEQYF.

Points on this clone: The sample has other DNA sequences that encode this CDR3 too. CDR3 loop: CAISETRENTEAFF. In nucleotides, the CDR3 is TGTGCCATCAGTGAGACGCGCGAGAACACTGAAGCTTTCTTT. This rearrangement joins TRBV10-3 to TRBJ1-1, with no clear D. Germline CDR1 reads ENHRY; CDR2 reads SYGVKD. V shed 2 bases and J shed 1 base, with 8 bases lying between them. CDR3 length: 14 residues.

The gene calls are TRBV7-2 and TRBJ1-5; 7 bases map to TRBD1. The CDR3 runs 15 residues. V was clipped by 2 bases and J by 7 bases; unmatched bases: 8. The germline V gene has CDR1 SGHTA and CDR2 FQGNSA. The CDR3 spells CASSLTIQGKQPQHF. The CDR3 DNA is TGTGCCAGCAGCTTAACTATACAGGGGAAGCAGCCCCAGCATTTT.

The CDR3 here is CASSTGNSGANVLTF. Written as DNA, the CDR3 is TGTGCCAGTAGCACGGGGAACTCTGGGGCCAACGTCCTGACTTTC. The chain combines TRBV19 with TRBJ2-6; D perhaps matches TRBD2 (5 bases). Germline V gene lookup returns CDR1 LNHDA and CDR2 SQIVND (reference sequence). The CDR3 sequence is 15 residues long. V was shortened by 6 bases and J by 0 bases, with 9 bases between the two germline ends. The full variable domain, completed using reference TRBV19 and TRBJ2-6, is DGGITQSPKYLFRKEGQNVTLSCEQNLNHDAMYWYRQDPGQGLRLIYYSQIVNDFQKGDIAEGYSVSREKKESFPLTVTSAQKNPTAFYLCASSTGNSGANVLTFGAGSRLTVL.

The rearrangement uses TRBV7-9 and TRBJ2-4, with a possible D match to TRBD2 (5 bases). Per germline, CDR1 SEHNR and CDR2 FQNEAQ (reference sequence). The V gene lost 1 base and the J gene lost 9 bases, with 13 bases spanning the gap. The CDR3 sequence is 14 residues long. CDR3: CASSLDSSWAIQYF. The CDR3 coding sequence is TGTGCCAGCAGCTTAGACTCTAGCTGGGCCATTCAGTACTTC. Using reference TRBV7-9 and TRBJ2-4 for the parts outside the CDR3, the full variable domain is DTGVSQNPRHKITKRGQNVTFRCDPISEHNRLYWYRQTLGQGPEFLTYFQNEAQLEKSRLLSDRFSAERPKGSFSTLEIQRTEQGDSAMYLCASSLDSSWAIQYFGAGTRLSVL.

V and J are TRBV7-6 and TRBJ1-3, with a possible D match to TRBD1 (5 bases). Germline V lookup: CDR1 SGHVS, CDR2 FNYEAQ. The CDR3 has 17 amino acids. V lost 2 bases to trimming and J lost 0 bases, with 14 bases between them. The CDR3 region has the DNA TGTGCCAGCAGCTTACCCCGGGACTCGTTCTCTGGAAACACCATATATTTT. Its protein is CASSLPRDSFSGNTIYF. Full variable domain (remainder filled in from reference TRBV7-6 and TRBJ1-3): GAGVSQSPRYKVTKRGQDVALRCDPISGHVSLYWYRQALGQGPEFLTYFNYEAQQDKSGLPNDRFSAERPEGSISTLTIQRTEQRDSAMYRCASSLPRDSFSGNTIYFGEGSWLTVV.

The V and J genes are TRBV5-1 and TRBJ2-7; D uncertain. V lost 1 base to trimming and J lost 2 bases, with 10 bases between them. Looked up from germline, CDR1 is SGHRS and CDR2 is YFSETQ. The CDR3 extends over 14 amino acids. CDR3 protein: CASSLTGNPYEQYF. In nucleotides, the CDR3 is TGCGCCAGCAGCTTGACCGGTAATCCCTACGAGCAGTACTTC. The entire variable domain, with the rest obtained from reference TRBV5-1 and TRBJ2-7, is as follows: KAGVTQTPRYLIKTRGQQVTLSCSPISGHRSVSWYQQTPGQGLQFLFEYFSETQRNKGNFPGRFSGRQFSNSRSEMNVSTLELGDSALYLCASSLTGNPYEQYFGPGTRLTVT.

CDR3 DNA: TGTGCCAGCAGCTTGGACCGGGAGAACACTGAAGCTTTCTTT. Its translation: CASSLDRENTEAFF. The chain has TRBV5-8 and TRBJ1-1; no firm D call. Germline assignment: CDR1 SGHTS and CDR2 YDEGEE. Between the trimmed V and J ends, which lost 0 bases and 1 base, there was a span of 7 bases. The CDR3 runs 14 residues.

Here the CDR3 reads CASSLVDSSYNEQFF. The CDR3 coding sequence is TGCGCCAGCAGCTTGGTGGACTCATCCTACAATGAGCAGTTCTTC. The chain joins TRBV5-1 to TRBJ2-1; TRBD2 is a possible D gene (5 bases). V shed 0 bases and J shed 1 base, with 8 bases lying between them. The CDR3 runs to 15 residues. Germline CDR1 and CDR2: SGHRS and YFSETQ.

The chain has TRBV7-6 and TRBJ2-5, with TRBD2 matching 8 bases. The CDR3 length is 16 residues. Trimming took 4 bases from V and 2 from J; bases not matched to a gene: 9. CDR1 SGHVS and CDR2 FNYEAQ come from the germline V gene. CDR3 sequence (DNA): TGTGCCAGCAGCTCCCGGACTAGCACGGGGCAAGAGACCCAGTACTTC. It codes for CASSSRTSTGQETQYF.

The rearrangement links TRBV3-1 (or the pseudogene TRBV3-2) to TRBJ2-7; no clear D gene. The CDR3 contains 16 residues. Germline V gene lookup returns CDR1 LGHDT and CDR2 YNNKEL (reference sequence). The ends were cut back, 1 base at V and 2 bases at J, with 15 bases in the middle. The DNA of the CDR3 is TGTGCCAGCAGCCAAGCGAGGTACCGTCCGACCTACGAGCAGTACTTC. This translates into CASSQARYRPTYEQYF.

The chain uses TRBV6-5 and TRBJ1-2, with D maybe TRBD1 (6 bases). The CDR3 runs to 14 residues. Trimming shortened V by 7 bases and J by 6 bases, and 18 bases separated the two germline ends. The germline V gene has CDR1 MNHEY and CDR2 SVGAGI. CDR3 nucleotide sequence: TGTGCCAGCACTAAACAGGGTATTGGGGATGGCTACACCTTC. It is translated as CASTKQGIGDGYTF.

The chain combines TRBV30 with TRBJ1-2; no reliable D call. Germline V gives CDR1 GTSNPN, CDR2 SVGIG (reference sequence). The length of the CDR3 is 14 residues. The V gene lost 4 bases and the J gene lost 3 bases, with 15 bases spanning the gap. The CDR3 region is CAWNRRLSDYGYTF. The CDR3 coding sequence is TGTGCCTGGAATCGCAGGCTCTCTGACTATGGCTACACCTTC.

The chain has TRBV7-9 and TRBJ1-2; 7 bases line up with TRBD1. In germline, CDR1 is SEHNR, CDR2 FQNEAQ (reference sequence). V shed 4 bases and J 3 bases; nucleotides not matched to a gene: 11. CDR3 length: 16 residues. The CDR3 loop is CASSSPQGEEDYGYTF. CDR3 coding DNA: TGTGCCAGCAGCTCCCCTCAGGGGGAAGAGGACTATGGCTACACCTTC.

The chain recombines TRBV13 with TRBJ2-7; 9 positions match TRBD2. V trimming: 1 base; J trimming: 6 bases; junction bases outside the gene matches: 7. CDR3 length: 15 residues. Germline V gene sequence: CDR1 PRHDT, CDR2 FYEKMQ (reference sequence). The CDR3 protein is CASSLEGLAGPEQYF. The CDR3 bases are TGTGCCAGCAGCTTAGAGGGTCTAGCGGGGCCCGAGCAGTACTTC.

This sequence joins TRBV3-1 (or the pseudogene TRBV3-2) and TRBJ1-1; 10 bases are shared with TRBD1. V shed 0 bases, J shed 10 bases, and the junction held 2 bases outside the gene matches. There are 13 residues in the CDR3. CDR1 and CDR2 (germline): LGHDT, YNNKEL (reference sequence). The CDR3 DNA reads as TGTGCCAGCAGCCAAGATGACAGGGGGCGAGCTTTCTTT. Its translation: CASSQDDRGRAFF.

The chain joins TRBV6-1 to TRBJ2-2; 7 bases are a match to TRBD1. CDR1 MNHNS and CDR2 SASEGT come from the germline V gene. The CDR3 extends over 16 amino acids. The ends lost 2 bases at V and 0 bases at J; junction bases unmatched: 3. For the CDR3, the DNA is TGTGCCAGCAGTGAACATGGGACAGCGAACACCGGGGAGCTGTTTTTT. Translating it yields CASSEHGTANTGELFF.

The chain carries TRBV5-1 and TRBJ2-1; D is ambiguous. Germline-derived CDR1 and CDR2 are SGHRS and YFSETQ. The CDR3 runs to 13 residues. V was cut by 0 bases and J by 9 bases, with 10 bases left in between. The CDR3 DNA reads TGCGCCAGCAGCTTGGCGTATGGTAGTGAGCAGTTCTTC. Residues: CASSLAYGSEQFF.